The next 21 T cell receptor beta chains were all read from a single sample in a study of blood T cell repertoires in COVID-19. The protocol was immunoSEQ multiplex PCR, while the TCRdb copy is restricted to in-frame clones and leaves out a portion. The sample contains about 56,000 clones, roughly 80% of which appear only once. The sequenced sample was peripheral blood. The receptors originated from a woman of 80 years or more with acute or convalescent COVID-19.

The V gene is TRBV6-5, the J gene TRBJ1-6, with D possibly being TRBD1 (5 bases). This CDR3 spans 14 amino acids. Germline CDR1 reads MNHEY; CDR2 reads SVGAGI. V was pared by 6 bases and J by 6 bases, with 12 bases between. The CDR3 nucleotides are TGTGCCAGCAGATCGACAGCTATTAATTCACCCCTCCACTTT. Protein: CASRSTAINSPLHF.

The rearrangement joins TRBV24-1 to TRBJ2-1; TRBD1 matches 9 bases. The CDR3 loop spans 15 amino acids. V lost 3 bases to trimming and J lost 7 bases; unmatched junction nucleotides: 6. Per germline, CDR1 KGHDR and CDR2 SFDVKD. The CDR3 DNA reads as TGTGCCACCAGTGATGCGGGACAGGGTACGAATGAGCAGTTCTTC. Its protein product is CATSDAGQGTNEQFF.

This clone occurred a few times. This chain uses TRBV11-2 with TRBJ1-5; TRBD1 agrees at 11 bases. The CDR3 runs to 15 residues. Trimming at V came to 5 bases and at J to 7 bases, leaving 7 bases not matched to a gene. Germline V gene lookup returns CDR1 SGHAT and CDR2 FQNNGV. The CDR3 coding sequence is TGTGCCAGCAGCCGGACAGGGGGCTTCGACCAGCCCCAGCATTTT. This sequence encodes CASSRTGGFDQPQHF.

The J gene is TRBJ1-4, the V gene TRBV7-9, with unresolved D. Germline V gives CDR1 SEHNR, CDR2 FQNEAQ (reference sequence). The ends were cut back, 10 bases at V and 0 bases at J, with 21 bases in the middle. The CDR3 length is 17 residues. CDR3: CAKDRAPDGSTNEKLFF. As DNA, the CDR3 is TGTGCCAAAGATAGAGCCCCCGACGGGTCAACTAATGAAAAACTGTTTTTT.

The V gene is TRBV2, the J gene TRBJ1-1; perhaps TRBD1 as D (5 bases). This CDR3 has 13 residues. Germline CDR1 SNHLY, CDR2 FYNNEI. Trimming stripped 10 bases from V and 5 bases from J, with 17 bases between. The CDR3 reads CATNGGDGTEAFF. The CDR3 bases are TGTGCCACCAACGGGGGGGATGGGACTGAAGCTTTCTTT.

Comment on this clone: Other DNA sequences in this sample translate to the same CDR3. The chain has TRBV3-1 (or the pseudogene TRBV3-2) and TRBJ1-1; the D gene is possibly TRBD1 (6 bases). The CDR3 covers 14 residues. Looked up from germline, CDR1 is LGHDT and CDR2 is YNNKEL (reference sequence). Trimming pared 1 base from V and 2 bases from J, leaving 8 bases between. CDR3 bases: TGTGCCAGCAGCCAAGCAGGGGAAAACACTGAAGCTTTCTTT. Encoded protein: CASSQAGENTEAFF.

DNA of the CDR3: TGTGCCAGCAGCTCGTTGACTAGCGGGGCGGAACGTTCCTACGAGCAGTACTTC. Amino acids: CASSSLTSGAERSYEQYF. The V and J genes are TRBV7-9 and TRBJ2-7; 11 bases are shared with TRBD2. This CDR3 has 18 residues. Germline values: CDR1 SEHNR, CDR2 FQNEAQ (reference sequence). The ends lost 4 bases at V and 1 base at J; junction bases unmatched: 12.

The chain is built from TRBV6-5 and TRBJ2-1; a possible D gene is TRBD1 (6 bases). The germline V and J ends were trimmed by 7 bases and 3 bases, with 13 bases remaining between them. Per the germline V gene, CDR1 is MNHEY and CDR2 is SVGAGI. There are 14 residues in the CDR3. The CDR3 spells CASTGKQGYNEQFF. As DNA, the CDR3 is TGTGCCAGCACAGGTAAACAGGGCTACAATGAGCAGTTCTTC.

The CDR3 sequence: CSVGTSGGAFRGQFF. Here the CDR3 DNA reads TGCAGCGTGGGTACTAGCGGGGGGGCCTTCAGAGGTCAGTTCTTC. The chain employs TRBV29-1 and TRBJ2-1; TRBD2 matches 13 bases. V was clipped by 6 bases and J by 13 bases; unmatched bases: 15. CDR3 length: 15 amino acids. Germline-derived CDR1 and CDR2 are SQVTM and ANQGSEA.

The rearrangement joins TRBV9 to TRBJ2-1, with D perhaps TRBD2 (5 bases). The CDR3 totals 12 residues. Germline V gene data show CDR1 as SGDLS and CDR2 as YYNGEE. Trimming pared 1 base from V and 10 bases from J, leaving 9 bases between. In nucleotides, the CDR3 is TGTGCCAGCAGCGTATGGGGAGAAGAGCAGTTCTTC. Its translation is CASSVWGEEQFF.

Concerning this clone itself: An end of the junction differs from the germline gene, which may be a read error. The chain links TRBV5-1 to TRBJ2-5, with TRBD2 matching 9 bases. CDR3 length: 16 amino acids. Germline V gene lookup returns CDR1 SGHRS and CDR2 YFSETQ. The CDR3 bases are TGCGCCCGCAGCTTGGCCGGCGGGGGGGCAAGGGAGACCCAGTACTTC. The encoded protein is CARSLAGGGARETQYF. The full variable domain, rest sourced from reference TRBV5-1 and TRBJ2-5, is KAGVTQTPRYLIKTRGQQVTLSCSPISGHRSVSWYQQTPGQGLQFLFEYFSETQRNKGNFPGRFSGRQFSNSRSEMNVSTLELGDSALYLCARSLAGGGARETQYFGPGTRLLVL.

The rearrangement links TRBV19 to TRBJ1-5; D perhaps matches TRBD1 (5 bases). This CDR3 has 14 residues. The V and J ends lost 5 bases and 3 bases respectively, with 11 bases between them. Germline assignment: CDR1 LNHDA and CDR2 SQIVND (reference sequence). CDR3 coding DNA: TGTGCCAGTAGTCTCAGGGAATTCAATCAGCCCCAGCATTTT. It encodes CASSLREFNQPQHF.

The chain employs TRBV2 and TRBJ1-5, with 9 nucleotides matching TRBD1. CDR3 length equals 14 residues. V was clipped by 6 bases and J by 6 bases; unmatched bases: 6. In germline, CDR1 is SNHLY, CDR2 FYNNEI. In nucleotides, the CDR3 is TGTGCCAGCAGGTTACAGGGGGCGGGTCAGCCCCAGCATTTT. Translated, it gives CASRLQGAGQPQHF.

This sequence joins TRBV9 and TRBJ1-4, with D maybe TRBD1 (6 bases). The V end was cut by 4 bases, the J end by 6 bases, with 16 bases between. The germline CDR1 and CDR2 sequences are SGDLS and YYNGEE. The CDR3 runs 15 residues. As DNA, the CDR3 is TGTGCCAGCAGCCCGTCAGGGGATATCGATGAAAAACTGTTTTTT. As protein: CASSPSGDIDEKLFF.

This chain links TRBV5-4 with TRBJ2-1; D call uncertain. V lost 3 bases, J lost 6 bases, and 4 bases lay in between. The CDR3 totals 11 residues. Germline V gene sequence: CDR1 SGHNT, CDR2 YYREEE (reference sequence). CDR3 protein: CASSSSNEQFF. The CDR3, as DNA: TGTGCCAGCAGCTCATCCAATGAGCAGTTCTTC.

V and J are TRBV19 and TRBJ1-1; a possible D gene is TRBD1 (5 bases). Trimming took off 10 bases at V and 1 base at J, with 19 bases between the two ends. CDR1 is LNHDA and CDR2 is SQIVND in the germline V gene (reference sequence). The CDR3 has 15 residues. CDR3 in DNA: TGTGCCACAACCCAACAGCCTACAGGGAACACTGAAGCTTTCTTT. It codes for CATTQQPTGNTEAFF.

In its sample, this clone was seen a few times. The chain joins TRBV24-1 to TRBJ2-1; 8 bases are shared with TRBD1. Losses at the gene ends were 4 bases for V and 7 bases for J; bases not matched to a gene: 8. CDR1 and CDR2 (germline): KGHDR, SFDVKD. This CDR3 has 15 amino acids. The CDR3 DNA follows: TGTGCCACCAGTGACCGGACAGGGACGAGGAATGAGCAGTTCTTC. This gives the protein CATSDRTGTRNEQFF.

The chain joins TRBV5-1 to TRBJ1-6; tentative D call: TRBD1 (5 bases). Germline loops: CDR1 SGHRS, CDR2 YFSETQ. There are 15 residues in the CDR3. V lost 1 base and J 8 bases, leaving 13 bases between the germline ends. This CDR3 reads CASSLWGGGDSPLHF. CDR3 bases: TGCGCCAGCAGCTTGTGGGGGGGAGGTGATTCACCCCTCCACTTT.

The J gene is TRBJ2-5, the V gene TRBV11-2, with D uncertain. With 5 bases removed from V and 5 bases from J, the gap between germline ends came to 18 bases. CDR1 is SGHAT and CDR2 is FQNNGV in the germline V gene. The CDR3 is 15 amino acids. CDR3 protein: CASSPSYQSSETQYF. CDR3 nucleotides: TGTGCCAGCAGCCCCTCTTATCAGTCGTCGGAGACCCAGTACTTC.

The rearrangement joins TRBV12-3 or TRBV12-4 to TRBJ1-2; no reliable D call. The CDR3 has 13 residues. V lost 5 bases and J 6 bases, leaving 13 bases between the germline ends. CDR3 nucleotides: TGTGCCAGCAGTCTCACACGCTTTAATGGCTACACCTTC. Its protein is CASSLTRFNGYTF.

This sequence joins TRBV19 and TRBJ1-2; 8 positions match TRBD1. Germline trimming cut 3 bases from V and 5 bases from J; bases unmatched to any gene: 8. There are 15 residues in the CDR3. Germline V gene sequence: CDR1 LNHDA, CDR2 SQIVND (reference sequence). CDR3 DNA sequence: TGTGCCAGTAGTATTGCAGGGGGCGCTGGTTATGGCTACACCTTC. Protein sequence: CASSIAGGAGYGYTF.